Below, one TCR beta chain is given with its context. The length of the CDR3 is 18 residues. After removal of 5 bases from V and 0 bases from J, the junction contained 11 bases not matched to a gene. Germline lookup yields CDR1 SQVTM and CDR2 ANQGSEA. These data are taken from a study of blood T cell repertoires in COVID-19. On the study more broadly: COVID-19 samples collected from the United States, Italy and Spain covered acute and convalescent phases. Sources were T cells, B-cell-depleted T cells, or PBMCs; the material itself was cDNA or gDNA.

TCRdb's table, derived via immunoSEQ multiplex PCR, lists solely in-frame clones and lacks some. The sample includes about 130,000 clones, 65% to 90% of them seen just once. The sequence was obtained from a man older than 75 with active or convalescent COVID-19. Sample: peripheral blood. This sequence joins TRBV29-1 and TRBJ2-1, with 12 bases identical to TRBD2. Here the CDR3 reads CSVKTSGSILSSYNEQFF. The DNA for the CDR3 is TGCAGCGTTAAGACTAGCGGGAGTATCTTAAGCTCCTACAATGAGCAGTTCTTC.